The 26 T cell receptor beta chains presented below share a single source sample, sequenced in a study of T cell repertoires in cytomegalovirus infection. TCRdb itself ran the reads through MiXCR, one entry per CDR3 protein. This table holds about 330,000 distinct CDR3 sequences, about a third found once. What these receptors recognize is not known. Here the sequenced sample was cultured PBMCs, taken from culture after CMV antigen stimulation. The receptor set was obtained from a human donor in good health (CMV status not recorded). Some clones in this sample may be carry-over from other donors' samples.

This clonotype was picked up a small number of times. This chain connects TRBV19 to TRBJ2-3, with TRBD1 as a possible D gene (5 bases). The CDR3 totals 14 residues. Trimming shortened V by 3 bases and J by 4 bases, and 11 bases separated the two germline ends. The germline CDR1 and CDR2 sequences are LNHDA and SQIVND (reference sequence). The CDR3 region has the DNA TGTGCCAGTAGTATCCAGGGCGCGGCAGATACGCAGTATTTT. This translates into CASSIQGAADTQYF.

The chain joins TRBV20-1 to TRBJ2-7, with 7 bases lining up with TRBD2. V lost 4 bases and J lost 0; bases outside the gene matches: 6. CDR1 and CDR2 (germline): DFQATT, SNEGSKA (reference sequence). This CDR3 region has 14 residues. CDR3 loop: CSAKGRGGSYEQYF. In DNA form, the CDR3 reads TGCAGTGCTAAGGGGAGGGGTGGCTCCTACGAGCAGTACTTC.

CDR3 region: CASSYAWTMGEQFF. CDR3 nucleotides: TGTGCCAGCAGCTACGCCTGGACGATGGGTGAGCAGTTCTTC. The chain employs TRBV5-8 and TRBJ2-1; unclear D gene. Germline values: CDR1 SGHTS, CDR2 YDEGEE. Trimming removed 3 bases at V and 9 bases at J, with 16 bases between. The CDR3 is 14 amino acids.

There are a few counts of this clonotype. The chain recombines TRBV19 with TRBJ2-7; TRBD1 is a possible D gene (6 bases). CDR1 is LNHDA, CDR2 SQIVND, per germline (reference sequence). V shed 6 bases and J shed 2 bases, with 23 bases lying between them. The CDR3 loop spans 17 amino acids. CDR3 nucleotide sequence: TGTGCCAGTAGCCCCAGGGGAGTCAGGAGCCTCCCCTACGAGCAGTACTTC. Its protein product is CASSPRGVRSLPYEQYF.

This clonotype was observed many times. The chain carries TRBV7-2 and TRBJ1-2; D is unclear. The V end lost 5 bases, the J end lost 4 bases, and 20 bases lay between the germline ends. Germline lookup yields CDR1 SGHTA and CDR2 FQGNSA. The CDR3 consists of 16 residues. CDR3 loop: CASSQEPNRNTYGYTF. CDR3 nucleotide sequence: TGTGCCAGCAGCCAAGAGCCAAACCGGAACACCTATGGCTACACCTTC.

The V gene is TRBV24-1, the J gene TRBJ1-1; D is undetermined. V lost 2 bases and J 1 base, leaving 4 bases between the germline ends. The CDR3 sequence is 13 residues long. The germline V gene has CDR1 KGHDR and CDR2 SFDVKD. DNA for the CDR3: TGTGCCACCAGTGATTGGAAGAACACTGAAGCTTTCTTT. Translating it yields CATSDWKNTEAFF.

The chain uses TRBV27 and TRBJ2-2; 8 bases are shared with TRBD2. This CDR3 contains 14 residues. CDR1 MNHEY and CDR2 SMNVEV come from the germline V gene (reference sequence). V trimming: 6 bases; J trimming: 2 bases; junction bases outside the gene matches: 2. In nucleotides, the CDR3 is TGTGCCAGCAGACTAGCGGCAAACACCGGGGAGCTGTTTTTT. It is translated as CASRLAANTGELFF.

The chain carries TRBV11-3 and TRBJ2-1, with D perhaps matching TRBD2 (5 bases). V lost 1 base, J lost 2 bases, and 12 bases lay in between. CDR1 and CDR2 (germline): SGHNT, YENEEA. The CDR3 length is 16 residues. The CDR3 sequence is CASSLGPGIAYNEQFF. CDR3 in DNA: TGTGCCAGCAGCTTAGGGCCGGGGATCGCCTACAATGAGCAGTTCTTC.

This clonotype has just a few counts. The rearrangement links TRBV7-2 to TRBJ2-1; TRBD2 aligns across 8 bases. Trimming took 7 bases from V and 0 from J; bases not matched to a gene: 14. The CDR3 length is 18 residues. Germline CDR1 and CDR2: SGHTA and FQGNSA. CDR3 DNA sequence: TGTGCCAGCAACGGGGCTAGCGGGTCCCGGAGCTCCTACAATGAGCAGTTCTTC. Encoded protein: CASNGASGSRSSYNEQFF. Full variable domain (rest looked up from reference TRBV7-2 and TRBJ2-1): GAGVSQSPSNKVTEKGKDVELRCDPISGHTALYWYRQSLGQGLEFLIYFQGNSAPDKSGLPSDRFSAERTGGSVSTLTIQRTQQEDSAVYLCASNGASGSRSSYNEQFFGPGTRLTVL.

This sequence joins TRBV19 and TRBJ2-1, with 8 bases matching TRBD2. Looked up from germline, CDR1 is LNHDA and CDR2 is SQIVND (reference sequence). The V segment lost 7 bases and the J segment 1 base; nucleotides outside the gene matches: 3. The CDR3 has 14 amino acids. The CDR3 loop reads CASTAGGSYNEQFF. The DNA for the CDR3 is TGTGCCAGTACCGCGGGAGGATCCTACAATGAGCAGTTCTTC. The full variable domain, its missing parts supplied by reference TRBV19 and TRBJ2-1, is DGGITQSPKYLFRKEGQNVTLSCEQNLNHDAMYWYRQDPGQGLRLIYYSQIVNDFQKGDIAEGYSVSREKKESFPLTVTSAQKNPTAFYLCASTAGGSYNEQFFGPGTRLTVL.

The CDR3 DNA reads as TGTGCCAGCAGCTTAACTCAACCCACCTCTGGGGCCAACGTCCTGACTTTC. This codes for CASSLTQPTSGANVLTF. This sequence joins TRBV7-6 and TRBJ2-6, with no clear D. Germline CDR1 reads SGHVS; CDR2 reads FNYEAQ. This CDR3 has 17 residues. Trimming removed 2 bases from V and 0 bases from J, with 11 bases in between.

This clonotype was found a few times. The chain links TRBV7-9 to TRBJ2-1, with 12 bases lining up with TRBD1. This CDR3 spans 15 amino acids. V was clipped by 6 bases and J by 2 bases; unmatched bases: 2. Germline V gives CDR1 SEHNR, CDR2 FQNEAQ (reference sequence). The CDR3 DNA follows: TGTGCCAGCAGAGGGACAGGGGGCACCTACAATGAGCAGTTCTTC. Its protein product is CASRGTGGTYNEQFF.

This clonotype was seen a few times. J is TRBJ2-7 and V is TRBV6-2 or TRBV6-3, with 7 bases aligning to TRBD1. Germline lookup yields CDR1 MNHEY and CDR2 SVGEGT. CDR3 length: 16 residues. V gave up 5 bases and J gave up 4 bases; unmatched junction bases: 14. DNA for the CDR3: TGTGCCAGCAGTCCTCCCCGGCGACAGGGTGGATACGAGCAGTACGTC. As protein: CASSPPRRQGGYEQYV.

A few counts support this clonotype. The chain recombines TRBV7-2 with TRBJ1-1, with D tentatively TRBD1 (5 bases). Germline V gene lookup returns CDR1 SGHTA and CDR2 FQGNSA. The CDR3 loop spans 14 amino acids. The ends were cut back, 5 bases at V and 4 bases at J, with 14 bases in the middle. The CDR3 DNA reads TGTGCCAGCAGCATCAGGGTGGGTGGCACTGAAGCTTTCTTT. Amino acid sequence: CASSIRVGGTEAFF. The full variable domain, its missing parts supplied by reference TRBV7-2 and TRBJ1-1, is GAGVSQSPSNKVTEKGKDVELRCDPISGHTALYWYRQSLGQGLEFLIYFQGNSAPDKSGLPSDRFSAERTGGSVSTLTIQRTQQEDSAVYLCASSIRVGGTEAFFGQGTRLTVV.

J is TRBJ2-3 and V is TRBV20-1, with D tentatively TRBD1 (6 bases). The germline V gene has CDR1 DFQATT and CDR2 SNEGSKA (reference sequence). The length of the CDR3 is 13 residues. Trimming left V 1 base short and J 4 bases short, with 9 bases between. Written as DNA, the CDR3 is TGCAGTGCTAGAGTAGAGGGGGCAGATACGCAGTATTTT. It is translated as CSARVEGADTQYF.

This clonotype has only a few counts. This sequence joins TRBV7-2 and TRBJ1-1, with 8 bases lining up with TRBD1. The CDR3 contains 15 residues. Germline values: CDR1 SGHTA, CDR2 FQGNSA. V trimming: 2 bases; J trimming: 4 bases; junction bases outside the gene matches: 6. The CDR3 protein is CASSLSQGAATEAFF. The CDR3 DNA is TGTGCCAGCAGCTTAAGTCAGGGGGCGGCCACTGAAGCTTTCTTT.

This rearrangement joins TRBV27 to TRBJ2-7, with 8 bases lining up with TRBD1. Germline CDR1 reads MNHEY; CDR2 reads SMNVEV (reference sequence). V lost 3 bases, J lost 6 bases, and 4 bases stayed unmatched. This CDR3 contains 13 residues. CDR3 loop: CASSFGQGGEQYV. The CDR3 DNA follows: TGTGCCAGCAGTTTCGGACAGGGAGGCGAGCAGTACGTC.

This clonotype was seen a few times. The chain joins TRBV5-6 to TRBJ1-2; a possible D gene is TRBD1 (5 bases). CDR1 and CDR2 from the germline V gene are SGHDT and YYEEEE. The CDR3 sequence is 15 residues long. Trimming took 6 bases from V and 4 from J, leaving 19 bases between them. The CDR3 sequence: CASNSERGRVYGYTF. The CDR3, as DNA: TGTGCCAGCAACTCGGAGAGGGGCCGTGTCTATGGCTACACCTTC.

This clonotype has a handful of counts. The V gene is TRBV7-9, the J gene TRBJ2-3; TRBD1 aligns across 7 bases. The trim removed 5 bases at V and 4 bases at J, leaving 6 bases unmatched. CDR1 and CDR2 (germline): SEHNR, FQNEAQ (reference sequence). The CDR3 spans 14 residues. The CDR3 sequence is CASSLQGFADTQYF. The CDR3 DNA follows: TGTGCCAGCAGCCTACAGGGGTTTGCAGATACGCAGTATTTT.

This rearrangement joins TRBV28 to TRBJ2-4; possible D gene TRBD1, 6 bases. CDR1 MDHEN and CDR2 SYDVKM come from the germline V gene. The CDR3 runs to 18 residues. The V and J ends lost 4 bases and 1 base respectively, with 20 bases between them. The CDR3 region is CASSYPYRAGVAKNIQYF. CDR3 nucleotides: TGTGCCAGCAGTTACCCATACAGGGCAGGGGTGGCCAAAAACATTCAGTACTTC.

As DNA, the CDR3 is TGTGCCACCGGCGGAAGAAACCAAGAGACCCAGTACTTC. It codes for CATGGRNQETQYF. The chain couples TRBV7-2 to TRBJ2-5; D not certain. Germline V CDR1 and CDR2: SGHTA, FQGNSA. The V gene lost 10 bases and the J gene lost 0 bases, with 12 bases spanning the gap. The CDR3 consists of 13 residues. The whole variable domain, filled in from reference TRBV7-2 and TRBJ2-5, reads GAGVSQSPSNKVTEKGKDVELRCDPISGHTALYWYRQSLGQGLEFLIYFQGNSAPDKSGLPSDRFSAERTGGSVSTLTIQRTQQEDSAVYLCATGGRNQETQYFGPGTRLLVL.

The rearrangement uses TRBV12-3 or TRBV12-4 and TRBJ1-1; TRBD1 aligns across 9 bases. The CDR3 sequence is 12 residues long. The V segment lost 5 bases and the J segment 11 bases; nucleotides outside the gene matches: 6. Here the CDR3 DNA reads TGTGCCAGCAGTCCCAGACAGGGGGAGGCTTTCTTT. Protein product: CASSPRQGEAFF.

This clonotype occurred a few times. V and J are TRBV7-2 and TRBJ2-1; 10 nucleotides agree with TRBD1. The CDR3 contains 15 residues. Germline assignment: CDR1 SGHTA and CDR2 FQGNSA. V lost 3 bases, J lost 7 bases, and 6 bases stayed unmatched. The CDR3 spells CASSFRDRGWNEQFF. CDR3 nucleotide sequence: TGTGCCAGCAGCTTCCGGGACAGGGGTTGGAATGAGCAGTTCTTC. The whole variable domain, remainder taken from reference TRBV7-2 and TRBJ2-1, is GAGVSQSPSNKVTEKGKDVELRCDPISGHTALYWYRQSLGQGLEFLIYFQGNSAPDKSGLPSDRFSAERTGGSVSTLTIQRTQQEDSAVYLCASSFRDRGWNEQFFGPGTRLTVL.

The J gene is TRBJ1-2, the V gene TRBV25-1; no clear D. The CDR3 has 12 residues. The germline V gene has CDR1 MGHDK and CDR2 SYGVNS. V lost 6 bases, J lost 8 bases, and 13 bases lay in between. The CDR3 spells CASSGRPRGYTF. The CDR3 bases are TGTGCCAGCAGCGGAAGGCCGAGGGGCTACACCTTC.

This clonotype has more than one count but fewer than ten. J is TRBJ2-3 and V is TRBV20-1, with no clear D. This CDR3 is built from 14 residues. Trimming pared 0 bases from V and 5 bases from J, leaving 12 bases between. The germline CDR1 and CDR2 sequences are DFQATT and SNEGSKA (reference sequence). CDR3 in DNA: TGCAGTGCTAGAGATCCACGAGGTGGAGATACGCAGTATTTT. Its protein product is CSARDPRGGDTQYF.

The chain is built from TRBV19 and TRBJ2-5, with 13 bases fitting TRBD2. V shed 5 bases and J 2 bases; nucleotides not matched to a gene: 5. The CDR3 is 16 amino acids. Germline CDR1 is LNHDA and CDR2 is SQIVND (reference sequence). CDR3 nucleotide sequence: TGTGCCAGTAGTTCCTCGGGACTAGCGGGACAAGAGACCCAGTACTTC. Amino acid sequence: CASSSSGLAGQETQYF.